This TCR beta chain derives from a study of T-cell memory formation after mild COVID-19 (dated by TCRdb to 2020 to 2023). Broadly, across the study: Most TCR sequence clusters were specific to one of the two donors. Two young, previously healthy adult volunteers, one female and one male, were included in the cohort. T-cell clones expanding and contracting after mild COVID-19 in a couple of donors were tracked by longitudinal TCRalpha and TCRbeta repertoire sequencing.

What the work shows at the level of the full study, not this receptor alone: Some responding clones were detected in pre-infection memory, suggesting pre-existing cross-reactive memory T cells joined the SARS-CoV-2 response. Contracting CD4+ clones appeared mostly in the CM and EM memory subsets, whereas CD8+ clones were enriched in EMRA. SARS-CoV-2 specificity was not confirmed for the second-wave clones peaking on day 37. The study covered only a couple of mild cases, and larger cohorts including severe cases with pre-infection samples were considered necessary. Balanced CD4/CD8 phenotypes were observed for clones contracting from day 15 to 85, whereas a bias towards CD4+ was observed for a second wave of clones expanding from day 15 to 37.

Ficoll-Paque density gradient centrifugation was the method used to isolate PBMCs. With regard to this clonotype: What antigen it recognizes has not been identified. Base qualities are not recorded, but no much larger clone differs from it by a single base.

Sequencing was performed on an Illumina NovaSeq 6000. cDNA libraries for TCRalpha and TCRbeta were prepared by 5'RACE using constant-segment primers, with sample barcodes and unique molecular identifiers added. Trizol reagent was used to extract RNA from every sample. Library amplification was performed in two PCR steps, and a second sample barcode and Illumina TruSeq adapters were introduced in the second step. Libraries were sequenced on an Illumina NovaSeq with 2 x 150 bp paired-end reads. The original pipeline was this. Reads were demultiplexed and collapsed into UMI-guided consensus sequences with migec v1.2.7. Using mixcr v2.1.11, UMI consensuses were aligned to TRA and TRB V and J templates and then assembled into clonotypes. A clonotype was counted as expanded or contracted only if both edgeR and NoisET called the change significant, with noise models trained on biological replicates. edgeR calls used a false discovery rate-adjusted p below 0.01 and a log2 fold-change threshold of 1. As an exploratory analysis of dynamics, PCA with hierarchical clustering was applied to max-normalized trajectories of the 1000 most abundant clonotypes. Separately sequenced CD4+ and CD8+ repertoires were used to assign the CD4 or CD8 phenotype of responding clones. TCRdb reanalyzed the raw reads on its own, using fastp at Q25 for trimming and MiXCR for clone calling, and kept in-frame beta chains. Merged by CDR3 protein, the rows form single entries marked with the most common genes and DNA. TCRdb's processing, not the authors' own work, is the source of the V and J calls. The sample yields a few hundred thousand distinct CDR3 sequences; approximately 9% were counted once. The ten most abundant clones make up roughly 21% of the sample.

Measured from the cysteine to the phenylalanine, the CDR3 is 17 residues long. The DNA shown is the 51-base CDR3, in frame from base 1. V lost 5 bases and J lost 4 bases; the stretch between them is 22 bases long. CDR1 LNHNV and CDR2 YYDKDF are derived from the germline V gene (reference sequence). The V gene is TRBV15 and the J gene is TRBJ2-3; perhaps TRBD1 is the D gene, with 6 bases matching. Sample: PBMCs or a T cell subset sorted from them (not recorded which). This clonotype was obtained from a man aged 18 to 29 who had mild COVID-19 (a few samples of this study predate the infection). The sample titles of this study are shuffled in the database, so cell type and time point are left out; the donor was told from shared clones. The base sequence is TGTGCCACCAGCCCCCGTCGGACAACACAGGGCCCAGATACGCAGTATTTT. Translated, it reads CATSPRRTTQGPDTQYF.